Each of the 11 T cell receptor beta chains below was sequenced from the same sample in a study of T-cell reconstitution after alpha-beta-depleted transplantation in children. Unique molecular identifiers were used in preparing the TCRbeta library. TCRdb re-called the PCR reads with MiXCR, one entry per CDR3 protein. In the table there are over 150,000 distinct CDR3 sequences, about 6.6% of which are singletons. The starting material was PBMCs, obtained before TCRalphabeta/CD19-depleted stem cell transplant. Receptors were obtained from a boy aged 2-9 years with acute lymphoblastic leukemia, due to receive a stem cell transplant.

This clonotype was recorded many times. This sequence joins TRBV4-2 and TRBJ2-2, with a tentative D call TRBD2 (6 bases). The ends were cut back, 1 base at V and 3 bases at J, with 12 bases in the middle. Germline loops: CDR1 LGHNA, CDR2 YNFKEQ. The CDR3 covers 16 residues. The CDR3 nucleotides are TGTGCCAGCAGCCAAGTGGGGCGGGGTGACACCGGGGAGCTGTTTTTT. Protein product: CASSQVGRGDTGELFF.

The chain combines TRBV7-2 with TRBJ2-3; D is perhaps TRBD1 or TRBD2 (5 bases each). This CDR3 has 15 amino acids. V shed 5 bases and J shed 2 bases, with 14 bases lying between them. Germline V CDR1 and CDR2: SGHTA, FQGNSA. The CDR3 DNA sequence: TGTGCCAGCAGCCCCCGGGACCTAGTCACAGATACGCAGTATTTT. The encoded protein is CASSPRDLVTDTQYF.

This clonotype was seen many times. This chain connects TRBV28 to TRBJ1-2; the match to TRBD1 covers 10 bases. The CDR3 is made up of 12 amino acids. V shed 10 bases, J shed 7 bases, and the junction held 6 bases outside the gene matches. CDR1 and CDR2 (germline): MDHEN, SYDVKM. In DNA form, the CDR3 reads TGTGCCATCTCCGGGACAGGGGTTGGCTACACCTTC. The encoded protein is CAISGTGVGYTF.

The rearrangement links TRBV2 to TRBJ2-2, with 10 nucleotides matching TRBD1. Germline V gene sequence: CDR1 SNHLY, CDR2 FYNNEI. The CDR3 length is 18 residues. CDR3 DNA: TGTACCCTCAGTCACCAACGACCGGGACAGGGGATCTCCGGGGAGCTGTTTTTT. Translation: CTLSHQRPGQGISGELFF. Full variable domain (remainder filled in from reference TRBV2 and TRBJ2-2): EPEVTQTPSHQVTQMGQEVILRCVPISNHLYFYWYRQILGQKVEFLVSFYNNEISEKSEIFDDQFSVERPDGSNFTLKIRSTKLEDSAMYFCTLSHQRPGQGISGELFFGEGSRLTVL.

This clonotype was seen a few times. The V and J genes are TRBV30 and TRBJ2-5; no definite D call. This CDR3 region has 10 residues. The V end was cut by 3 bases, the J end by 2 bases, with 1 base between. Germline assignment: CDR1 GTSNPN and CDR2 SVGIG (reference sequence). The chain's CDR3 is CAWRQETQYF. DNA for the CDR3: TGTGCCTGGAGGCAAGAGACCCAGTACTTC.

This rearrangement joins TRBV29-1 to TRBJ2-7; tentative D call: TRBD2 (5 bases). There are 13 residues in the CDR3. Trimming took 7 bases from V and 5 from J, leaving 18 bases between them. Germline CDR1 reads SQVTM; CDR2 reads ANQGSEA. The DNA of the CDR3 is TGCAGCGGAGGGCAGAACCCCGGGAACGAGCAGTACTTC. This gives the protein CSGGQNPGNEQYF.

This clonotype has at least ten counts. The gene calls are TRBV4-2 and TRBJ2-2, with TRBD2 as a possible D gene (6 bases). V was pared by 1 base and J by 5 bases, with 11 bases between. The CDR3 is made up of 15 amino acids. The germline gives CDR1 LGHNA, CDR2 YNFKEQ. In DNA, the CDR3 is TGTGCCAGCAGCCAAGCGCGTGGGGGGACCGGGGAGCTGTTTTTT. Translating it yields CASSQARGGTGELFF.

This clonotype was observed at least ten times. V usage is TRBV5-6 and J usage is TRBJ2-1; 7 bases map to TRBD1. Germline CDR1 is SGHDT and CDR2 is YYEEEE. The junction had 4 bases not matched to a gene; V was cut back by 0 bases and J by 10 bases. The CDR3 contains 13 residues. DNA of the CDR3: TGTGCCAGCAGCTTGGGGACAGGTTTGGAGCAGTTCTTC. Its translation: CASSLGTGLEQFF.

This clonotype was counted between two and nine times. The chain is built from TRBV20-1 and TRBJ2-1; the match to TRBD2 covers 7 bases. The germline V gene has CDR1 DFQATT and CDR2 SNEGSKA (reference sequence). The CDR3 runs 18 residues. Trimming took 4 bases from V and 0 from J; bases not matched to a gene: 15. The CDR3 is CSATGLERGRSSYNEQFF. DNA for the CDR3: TGCAGTGCTACGGGACTGGAGCGGGGACGAAGCTCCTACAATGAGCAGTTCTTC.

Ten or more counts support this clonotype. This chain connects TRBV10-2 to TRBJ2-1, with 7 positions matching TRBD2. The CDR3 has 14 amino acids. Germline-derived CDR1 and CDR2 are WSHSY and SAAADI. Trimming cost V 3 bases and J 9 bases; bases outside gene matches: 8. The CDR3 loop reads CASSERSREAEQFF. CDR3 DNA sequence: TGCGCCAGCAGTGAAAGGTCTCGGGAGGCTGAGCAGTTCTTC.

This clonotype was observed at least ten times. The V and J genes are TRBV11-2 and TRBJ2-3; D is ambiguous. This CDR3 has 14 amino acids. Trimming left V 4 bases short and J 4 bases short, with 12 bases between. Germline loops: CDR1 SGHAT, CDR2 FQNNGV. The CDR3 bases are TGTGCCAGCAGCTCGCGCTTTAAAGCAGATACGCAGTATTTT. Protein product: CASSSRFKADTQYF.